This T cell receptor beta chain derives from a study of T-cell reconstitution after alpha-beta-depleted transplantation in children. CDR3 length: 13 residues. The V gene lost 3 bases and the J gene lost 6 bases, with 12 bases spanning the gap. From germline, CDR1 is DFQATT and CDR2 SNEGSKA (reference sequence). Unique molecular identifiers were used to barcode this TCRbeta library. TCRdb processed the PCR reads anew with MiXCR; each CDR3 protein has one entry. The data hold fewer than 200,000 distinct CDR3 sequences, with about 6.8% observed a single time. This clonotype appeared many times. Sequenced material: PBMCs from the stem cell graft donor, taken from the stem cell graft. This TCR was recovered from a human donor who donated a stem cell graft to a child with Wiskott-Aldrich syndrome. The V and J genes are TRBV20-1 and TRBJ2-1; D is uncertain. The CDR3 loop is CSASTNLGNEQFF. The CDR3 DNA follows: TGCAGTGCTAGTACTAACCTCGGCAATGAGCAGTTCTTC.